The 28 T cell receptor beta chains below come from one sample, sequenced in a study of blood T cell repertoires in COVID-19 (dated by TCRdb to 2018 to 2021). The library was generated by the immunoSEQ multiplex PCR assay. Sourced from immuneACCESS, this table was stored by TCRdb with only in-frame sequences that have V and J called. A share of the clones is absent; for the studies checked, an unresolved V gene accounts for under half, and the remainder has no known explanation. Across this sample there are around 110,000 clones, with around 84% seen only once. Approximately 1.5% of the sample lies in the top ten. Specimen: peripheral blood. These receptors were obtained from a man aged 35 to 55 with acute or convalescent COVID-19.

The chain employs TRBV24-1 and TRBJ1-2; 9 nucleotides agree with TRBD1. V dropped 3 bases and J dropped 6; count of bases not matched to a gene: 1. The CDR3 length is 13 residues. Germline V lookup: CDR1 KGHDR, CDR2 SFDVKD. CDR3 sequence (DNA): TGTGCCACCAGTGATGGGACAGGGCATGGCTACACCTTC. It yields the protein CATSDGTGHGYTF.

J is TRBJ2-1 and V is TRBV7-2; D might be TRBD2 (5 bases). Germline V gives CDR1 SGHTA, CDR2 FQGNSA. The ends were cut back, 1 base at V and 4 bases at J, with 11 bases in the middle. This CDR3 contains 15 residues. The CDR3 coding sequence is TGTGCCAGCAGCTTAGGGGAGCGGCAGTACAATGAGCAGTTCTTC. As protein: CASSLGERQYNEQFF.

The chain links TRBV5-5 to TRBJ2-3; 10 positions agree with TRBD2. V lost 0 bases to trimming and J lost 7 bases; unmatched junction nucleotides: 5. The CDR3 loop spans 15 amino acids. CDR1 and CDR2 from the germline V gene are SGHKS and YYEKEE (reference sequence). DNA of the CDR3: TGTGCCAGCAGCTTGGAGCGGGGGGGCCGAAATACGCAGTATTTT. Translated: CASSLERGGRNTQYF.

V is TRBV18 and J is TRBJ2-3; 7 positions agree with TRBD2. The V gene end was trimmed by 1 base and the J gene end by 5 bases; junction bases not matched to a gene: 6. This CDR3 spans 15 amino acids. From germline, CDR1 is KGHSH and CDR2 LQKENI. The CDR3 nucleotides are TGTGCCAGCTCACCACTCGGGGAGGGTGTAGATACGCAGTATTTT. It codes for CASSPLGEGVDTQYF. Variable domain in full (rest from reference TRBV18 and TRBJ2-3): NAGVMQNPRHLVRRRGQEARLRCSPMKGHSHVYWYRQLPEEGLKFMVYLQKENIIDESGMPKERFSAEFPKEGPSILRIQQVVRGDSAAYFCASSPLGEGVDTQYFGPGTRLTVL.

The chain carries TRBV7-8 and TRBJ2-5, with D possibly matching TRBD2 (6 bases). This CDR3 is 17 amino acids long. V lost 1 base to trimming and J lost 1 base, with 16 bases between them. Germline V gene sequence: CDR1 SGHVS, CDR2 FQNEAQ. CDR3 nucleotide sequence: TGTGCCAGCAGCTTAGTCGGGGGACTCCGGGGCCAAGAGACCCAGTACTTC. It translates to CASSLVGGLRGQETQYF.

Here the CDR3 reads CATTPGDRWNEQYF. CDR3 coding DNA: TGTGCCACCACCCCCGGGGACAGGTGGAACGAGCAGTACTTC. The chain recombines TRBV28 with TRBJ2-7; the match to TRBD1 covers 8 bases. From germline, CDR1 is MDHEN and CDR2 SYDVKM. The V gene end was trimmed by 10 bases and the J gene end by 5 bases; junction bases not matched to a gene: 13. This CDR3 spans 14 amino acids.

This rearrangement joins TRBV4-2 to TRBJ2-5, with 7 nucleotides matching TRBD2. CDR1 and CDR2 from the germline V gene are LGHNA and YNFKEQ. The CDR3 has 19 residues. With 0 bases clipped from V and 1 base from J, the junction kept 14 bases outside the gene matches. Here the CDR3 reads CASSQESLAEYPFQETQYF. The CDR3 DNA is TGTGCCAGCAGCCAAGAGTCGCTAGCGGAATACCCTTTCCAAGAGACCCAGTACTTC.

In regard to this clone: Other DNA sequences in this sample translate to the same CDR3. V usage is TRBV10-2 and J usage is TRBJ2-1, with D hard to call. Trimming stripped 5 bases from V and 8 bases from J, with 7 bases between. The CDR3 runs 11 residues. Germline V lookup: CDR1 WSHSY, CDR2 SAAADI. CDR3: CASSPEYEQFF. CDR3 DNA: TGCGCCAGCAGTCCCGAGTATGAGCAGTTCTTC.

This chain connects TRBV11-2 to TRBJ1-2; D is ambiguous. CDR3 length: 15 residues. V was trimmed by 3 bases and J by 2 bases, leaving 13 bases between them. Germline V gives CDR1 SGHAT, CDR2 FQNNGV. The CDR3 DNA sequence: TGTGCCAGCAGCTTGTCCAGTGCTTGGAACTATGGCTACACCTTC. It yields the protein CASSLSSAWNYGYTF.

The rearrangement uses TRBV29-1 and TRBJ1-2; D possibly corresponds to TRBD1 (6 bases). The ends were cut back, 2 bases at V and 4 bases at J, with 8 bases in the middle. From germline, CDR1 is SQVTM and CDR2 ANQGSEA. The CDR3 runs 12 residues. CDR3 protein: CSVELQGYGYTF. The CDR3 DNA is TGCAGCGTTGAACTACAGGGCTATGGCTACACCTTC.

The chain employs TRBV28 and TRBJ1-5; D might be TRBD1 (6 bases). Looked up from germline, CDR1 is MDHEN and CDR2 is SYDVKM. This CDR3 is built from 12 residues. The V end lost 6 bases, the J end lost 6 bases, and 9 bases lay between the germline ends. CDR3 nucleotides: TGTGCCAGCAGCCGAGGGGGTCAGCCCCAGCATTTT. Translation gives CASSRGGQPQHF.

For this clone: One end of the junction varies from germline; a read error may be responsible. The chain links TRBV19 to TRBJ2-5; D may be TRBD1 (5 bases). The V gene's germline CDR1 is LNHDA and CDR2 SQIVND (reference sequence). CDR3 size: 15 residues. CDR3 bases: TGTGCCAGTACCCGAGGACAAGGCGTAAGAGAGGCCCAGTACTTC. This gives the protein CASTRGQGVREAQYF.

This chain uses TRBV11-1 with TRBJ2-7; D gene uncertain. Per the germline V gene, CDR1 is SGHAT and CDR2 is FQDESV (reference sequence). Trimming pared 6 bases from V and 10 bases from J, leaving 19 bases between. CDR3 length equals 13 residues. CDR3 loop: CASSLSALGRQYF. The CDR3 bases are TGTGCCAGCAGTTTATCCGCGCTAGGAAGACAGTACTTC.

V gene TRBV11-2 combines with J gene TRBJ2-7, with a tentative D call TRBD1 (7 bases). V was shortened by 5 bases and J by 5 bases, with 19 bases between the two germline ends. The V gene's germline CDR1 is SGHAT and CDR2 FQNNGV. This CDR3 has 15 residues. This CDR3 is CASSTRQGGIHEQYF. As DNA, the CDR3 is TGTGCCAGCAGCACAAGACAGGGAGGAATCCACGAGCAGTACTTC.

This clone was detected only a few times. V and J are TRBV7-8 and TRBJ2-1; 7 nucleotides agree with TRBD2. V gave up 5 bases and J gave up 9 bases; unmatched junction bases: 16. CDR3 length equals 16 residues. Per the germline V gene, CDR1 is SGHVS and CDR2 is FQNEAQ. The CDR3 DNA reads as TGTGCCAGCAGCCGTCCTGGGGCGGGAGATCACGGTGAGCAGTTCTTC. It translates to CASSRPGAGDHGEQFF.

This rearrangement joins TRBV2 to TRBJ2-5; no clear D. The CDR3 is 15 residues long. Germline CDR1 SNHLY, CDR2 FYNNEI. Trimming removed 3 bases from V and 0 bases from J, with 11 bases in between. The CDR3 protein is CASSDPISYQETQYF. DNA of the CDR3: TGTGCCAGCAGTGACCCGATCAGTTACCAAGAGACCCAGTACTTC. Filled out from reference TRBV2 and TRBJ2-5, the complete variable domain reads EPEVTQTPSHQVTQMGQEVILRCVPISNHLYFYWYRQILGQKVEFLVSFYNNEISEKSEIFDDQFSVERPDGSNFTLKIRSTKLEDSAMYFCASSDPISYQETQYFGPGTRLLVL.

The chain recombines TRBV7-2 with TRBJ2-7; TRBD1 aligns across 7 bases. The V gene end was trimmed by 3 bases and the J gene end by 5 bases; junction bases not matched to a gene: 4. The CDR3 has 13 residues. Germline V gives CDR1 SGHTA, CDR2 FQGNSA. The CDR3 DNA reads TGTGCCAGCAGCTTTCGAACAGGGGACGAGCAGTACTTC. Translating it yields CASSFRTGDEQYF. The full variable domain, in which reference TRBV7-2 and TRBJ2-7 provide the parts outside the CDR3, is GAGVSQSPSNKVTEKGKDVELRCDPISGHTALYWYRQSLGQGLEFLIYFQGNSAPDKSGLPSDRFSAERTGGSVSTLTIQRTQQEDSAVYLCASSFRTGDEQYFGPGTRLTVT.

CDR3 DNA sequence: TGTGCCAGCTCACCCACAGGGGTCGACGATCAGCCCCAGCATTTT. It codes for CASSPTGVDDQPQHF. This chain links TRBV18 with TRBJ1-5, with TRBD1 matching over 7 bases. The CDR3 loop spans 15 amino acids. J lost 5 bases, V lost 3 bases, and 7 bases had no gene match. Germline CDR1 KGHSH, CDR2 LQKENI.

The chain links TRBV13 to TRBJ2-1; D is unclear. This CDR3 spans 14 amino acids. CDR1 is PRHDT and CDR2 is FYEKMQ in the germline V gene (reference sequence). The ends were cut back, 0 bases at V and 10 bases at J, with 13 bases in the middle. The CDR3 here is CASSLGLRLAEQFF. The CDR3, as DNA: TGTGCCAGCAGCTTAGGCCTCAGACTCGCGGAGCAGTTCTTC.

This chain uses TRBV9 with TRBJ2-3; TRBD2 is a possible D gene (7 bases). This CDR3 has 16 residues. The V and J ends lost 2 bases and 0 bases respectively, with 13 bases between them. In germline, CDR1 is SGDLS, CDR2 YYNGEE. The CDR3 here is CASSVGGGASTDTQYF. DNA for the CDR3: TGTGCCAGCAGCGTGGGAGGGGGAGCTAGCACAGATACGCAGTATTTT.

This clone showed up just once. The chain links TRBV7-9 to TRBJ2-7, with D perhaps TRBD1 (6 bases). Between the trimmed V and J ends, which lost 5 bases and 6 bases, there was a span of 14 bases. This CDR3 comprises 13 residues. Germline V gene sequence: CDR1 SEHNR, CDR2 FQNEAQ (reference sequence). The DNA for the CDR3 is TGTGCCAGCAGCCCAAGTAGCAGGGGCGAGCAGTACTTC. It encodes CASSPSSRGEQYF.

This CDR3 reads CASSQGQDRASYEQYF. The CDR3, as DNA: TGTGCCAGCAGCCAGGGGCAGGACAGGGCATCCTACGAGCAGTACTTC. The chain carries TRBV3-1 (or the pseudogene TRBV3-2) and TRBJ2-7; 8 bases agree with TRBD1. V shed 3 bases and J 1 base; nucleotides not matched to a gene: 8. This CDR3 is built from 16 residues. CDR1 and CDR2 (germline): LGHDT, YNNKEL (reference sequence).

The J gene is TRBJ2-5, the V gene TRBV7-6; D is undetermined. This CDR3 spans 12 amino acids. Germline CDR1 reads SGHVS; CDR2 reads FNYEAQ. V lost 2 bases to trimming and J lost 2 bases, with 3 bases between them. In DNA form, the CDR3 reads TGTGCCAGCAGCTTACTACAAGAGACCCAGTACTTC. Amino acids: CASSLLQETQYF.

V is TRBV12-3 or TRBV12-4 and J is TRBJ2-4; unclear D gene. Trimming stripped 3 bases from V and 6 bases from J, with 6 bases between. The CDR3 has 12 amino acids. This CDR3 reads CASSFRGNIQYF. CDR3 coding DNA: TGTGCCAGCAGTTTCAGAGGAAACATTCAGTACTTC.

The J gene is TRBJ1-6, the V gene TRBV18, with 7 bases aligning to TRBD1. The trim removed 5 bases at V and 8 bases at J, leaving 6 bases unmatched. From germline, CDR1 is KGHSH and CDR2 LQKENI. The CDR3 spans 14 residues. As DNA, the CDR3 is TGTGCCAGCTCATCGGACAGGTTGTATTCACCCCTCCACTTT. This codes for CASSSDRLYSPLHF.

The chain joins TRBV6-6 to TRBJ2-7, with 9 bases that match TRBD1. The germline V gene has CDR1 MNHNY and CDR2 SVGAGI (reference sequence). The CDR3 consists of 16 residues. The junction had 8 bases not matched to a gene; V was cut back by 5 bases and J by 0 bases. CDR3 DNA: TGTGCCAGCAGTCGACAGGGGGTAATTGGCTCCTACGAGCAGTACTTC. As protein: CASSRQGVIGSYEQYF.

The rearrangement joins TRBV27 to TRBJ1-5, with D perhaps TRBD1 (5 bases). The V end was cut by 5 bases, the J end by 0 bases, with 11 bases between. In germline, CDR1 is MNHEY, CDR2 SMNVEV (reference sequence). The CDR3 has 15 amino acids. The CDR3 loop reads CASSPTGYSNQPQHF. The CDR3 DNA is TGTGCCAGCAGTCCCACAGGTTATAGCAATCAGCCCCAGCATTTT.

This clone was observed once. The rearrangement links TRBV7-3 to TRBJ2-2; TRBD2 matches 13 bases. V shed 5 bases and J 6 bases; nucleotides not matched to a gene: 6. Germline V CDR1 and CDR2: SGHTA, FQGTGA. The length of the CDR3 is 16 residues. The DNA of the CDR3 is TGTGCCAGCAGCCCCACTAGCGGGAGGGCCCCCGGGGAGCTGTTTTTT. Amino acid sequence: CASSPTSGRAPGELFF.